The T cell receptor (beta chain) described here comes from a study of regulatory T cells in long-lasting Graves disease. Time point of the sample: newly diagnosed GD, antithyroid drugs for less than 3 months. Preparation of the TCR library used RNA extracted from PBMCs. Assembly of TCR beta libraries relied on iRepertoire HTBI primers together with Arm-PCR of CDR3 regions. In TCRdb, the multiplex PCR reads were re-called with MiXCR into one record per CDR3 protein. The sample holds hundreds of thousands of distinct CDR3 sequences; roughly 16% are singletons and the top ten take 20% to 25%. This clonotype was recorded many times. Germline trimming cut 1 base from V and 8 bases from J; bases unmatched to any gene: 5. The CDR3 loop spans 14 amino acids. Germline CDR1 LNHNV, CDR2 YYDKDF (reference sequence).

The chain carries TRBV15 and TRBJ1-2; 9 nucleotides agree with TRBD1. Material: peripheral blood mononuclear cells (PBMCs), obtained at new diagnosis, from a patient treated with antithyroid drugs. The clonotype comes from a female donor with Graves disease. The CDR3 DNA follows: TGTGCCACCAGCAGAGTGTGGACAGGGGACGGCTACACCTTC. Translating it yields CATSRVWTGDGYTF.